The TCR beta chain under discussion was sequenced for a study of cytomegalovirus exposure and HLA in healthy donors. Amplification used 60 Vbeta primers and 13 Jbeta primers. The protocol was immunoSEQ multiplex PCR, while the TCRdb copy is restricted to in-frame clones and leaves out a portion. The table has almost 80,000 clones, around 67% seen once. About this clone itself: Its antigen is not identified. Germline and junction disagree at one end, which may indicate a read error.

Study-wide results and limits: Excluded: some indistinguishable V segments such as TRBV6-2 and TRBV6-3. Analysis was performed later, and it showed HLA-associated TCR beta chains to be more clonally expanded than equally common others. Sequencing depth roughly uniform across donors was assumed in presence/absence analyses. The classifier reportedly diagnosed cytomegalovirus status with high specificity and sensitivity.

This CDR3 has 13 amino acids. Looked up from germline, CDR1 is SEHNR and CDR2 is FQNEAQ (reference sequence). The sample taken for sequencing was PBMCs. This chain links TRBV7-9 with TRBJ2-5; maybe TRBD2 (6 bases). The source is a woman between 45 and 65 years old in good health and CMV-seropositive. The CDR3 loop reads CSSSTSSGETQYF. The CDR3 DNA follows: TGTTCCAGCAGCACCTCGAGCGGGGAGACCCAGTACTTC.